This T cell receptor beta chain stems from a study of post-analysis software for immune sequencing data. Unique molecular identifiers had been added to the TCR beta cDNA libraries. One entry per CDR3 protein, called by TCRdb with MiXCR from the PCR reads. Found here are approximately 730,000 distinct CDR3 sequences, 46% of them singletons; the top ten hold 4.9%. This CDR3 has 14 residues. CDR1 is SGHVS and CDR2 is FQNEAQ in the germline V gene. Trimming cost V 5 bases and J 2 bases; bases outside gene matches: 4. Overall study findings and caveats: Relative to controls, patients had about 5 TRBV segments at higher frequency, with TRBV5-6, TRBV5-1 and TRBV20-1 among these. Clustering by F measure revealed strong co-clustering among samples prepared together in one batch.

The table lists this clonotype with a few counts. The target antigen is unknown. The receptor was derived from a girl under 18 with multiple sclerosis. Sequencing was performed on blood. The chain combines TRBV7-8 with TRBJ1-2; 8 nucleotides agree with TRBD1. DNA of the CDR3: TGTGCCAGCAGCGGGACAGGCAAAAACTATGGCTACACCTTC. Translated: CASSGTGKNYGYTF. Using reference TRBV7-8 and TRBJ1-2 for the parts outside the CDR3, the full variable domain is GAGVSQSPRYKVAKRGQDVALRCDPISGHVSLFWYQQALGQGPEFLTYFQNEAQLDKSGLPSDRFFAERPEGSVSTLKIQRTQQEDSAVYLCASSGTGKNYGYTFGSGTRLTVV.